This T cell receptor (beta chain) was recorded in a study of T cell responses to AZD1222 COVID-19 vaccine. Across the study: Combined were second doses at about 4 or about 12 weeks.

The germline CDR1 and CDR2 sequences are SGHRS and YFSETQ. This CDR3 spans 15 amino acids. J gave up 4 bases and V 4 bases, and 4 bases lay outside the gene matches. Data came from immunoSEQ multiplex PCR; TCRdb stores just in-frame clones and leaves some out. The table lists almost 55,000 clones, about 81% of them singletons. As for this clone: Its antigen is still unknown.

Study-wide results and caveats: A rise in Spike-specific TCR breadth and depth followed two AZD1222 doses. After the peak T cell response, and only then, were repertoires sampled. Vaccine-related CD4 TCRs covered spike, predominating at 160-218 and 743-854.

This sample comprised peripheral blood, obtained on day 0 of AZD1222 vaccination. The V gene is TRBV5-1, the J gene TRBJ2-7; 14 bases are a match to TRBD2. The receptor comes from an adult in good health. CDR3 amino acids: CASSVTSGRVYEQYF. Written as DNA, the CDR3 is TGCGCCAGCAGCGTGACTAGCGGGAGGGTATACGAGCAGTACTTC.